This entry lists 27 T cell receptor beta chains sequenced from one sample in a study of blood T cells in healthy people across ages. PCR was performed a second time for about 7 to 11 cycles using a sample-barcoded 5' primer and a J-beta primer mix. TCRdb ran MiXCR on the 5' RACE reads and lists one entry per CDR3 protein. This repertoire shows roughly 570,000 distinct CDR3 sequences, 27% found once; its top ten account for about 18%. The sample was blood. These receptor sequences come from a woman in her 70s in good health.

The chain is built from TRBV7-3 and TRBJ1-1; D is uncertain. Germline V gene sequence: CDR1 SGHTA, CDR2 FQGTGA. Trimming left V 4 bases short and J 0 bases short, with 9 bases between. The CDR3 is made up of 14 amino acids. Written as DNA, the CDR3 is TGTGCCAGCAGCTCCCTCGGGGTGAACACTGAAGCTTTCTTT. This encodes CASSSLGVNTEAFF.

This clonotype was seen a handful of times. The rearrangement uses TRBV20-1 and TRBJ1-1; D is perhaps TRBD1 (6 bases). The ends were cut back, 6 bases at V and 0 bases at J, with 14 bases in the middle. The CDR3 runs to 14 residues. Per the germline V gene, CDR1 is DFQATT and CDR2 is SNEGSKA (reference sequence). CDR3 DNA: TGCAGTGCGTCATGGGGGCAGATGAACACTGAAGCTTTCTTT. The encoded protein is CSASWGQMNTEAFF.

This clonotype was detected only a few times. The CDR3 sequence: CSGSRGNEKLFF. CDR3 DNA: TGCAGCGGCTCGAGGGGGAATGAAAAACTGTTTTTT. The J gene is TRBJ1-4, the V gene TRBV29-1; a possible D gene is TRBD1 (6 bases). V was trimmed by 7 bases and J by 5 bases, leaving 11 bases between them. There are 12 residues in the CDR3. Germline V gives CDR1 SQVTM, CDR2 ANQGSEA.

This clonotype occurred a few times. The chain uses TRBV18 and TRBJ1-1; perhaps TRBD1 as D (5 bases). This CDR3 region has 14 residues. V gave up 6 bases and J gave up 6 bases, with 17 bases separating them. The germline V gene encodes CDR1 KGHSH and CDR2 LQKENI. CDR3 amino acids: CASSPGTRDSEAFF. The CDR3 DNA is TGTGCCAGCTCCCCCGGGACTAGAGATTCTGAAGCTTTCTTT.

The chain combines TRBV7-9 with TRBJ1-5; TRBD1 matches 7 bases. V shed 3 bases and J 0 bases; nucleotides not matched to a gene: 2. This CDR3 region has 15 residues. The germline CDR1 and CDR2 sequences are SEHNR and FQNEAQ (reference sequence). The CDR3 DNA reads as TGTGCCAGCAGCTTTGGGGACAGTAGCAATCAGCCCCAGCATTTT. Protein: CASSFGDSSNQPQHF.

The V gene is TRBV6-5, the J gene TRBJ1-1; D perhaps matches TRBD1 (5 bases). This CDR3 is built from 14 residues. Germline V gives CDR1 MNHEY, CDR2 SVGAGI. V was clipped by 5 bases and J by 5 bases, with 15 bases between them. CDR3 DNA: TGTGCCAGCAGTCCGGGGGGTAAATTAACTGAAGCTTTCTTT. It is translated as CASSPGGKLTEAFF.

This CDR3 reads CASSFHGVTEAFF. DNA of the CDR3: TGTGCCAGCAGCTTCCACGGGGTCACTGAAGCTTTCTTT. V and J are TRBV7-9 and TRBJ1-1; D is uncertain. Between the trimmed V and J ends, which lost 3 bases and 4 bases, there was a span of 9 bases. CDR1 and CDR2 (germline): SEHNR, FQNEAQ (reference sequence). This CDR3 spans 13 amino acids.

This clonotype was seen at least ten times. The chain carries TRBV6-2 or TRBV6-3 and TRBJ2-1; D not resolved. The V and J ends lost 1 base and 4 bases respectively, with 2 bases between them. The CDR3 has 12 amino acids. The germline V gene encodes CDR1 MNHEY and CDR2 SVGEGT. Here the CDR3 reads CASSYFYNEQFF. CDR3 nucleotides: TGTGCCAGCAGTTACTTTTACAATGAGCAGTTCTTC.

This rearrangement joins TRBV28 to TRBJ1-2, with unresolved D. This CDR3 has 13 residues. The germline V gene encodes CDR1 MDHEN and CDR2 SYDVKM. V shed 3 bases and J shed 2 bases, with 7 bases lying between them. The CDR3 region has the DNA TGTGCCAGCAGTTTTTCGGACAACTATGGCTACACCTTC. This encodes CASSFSDNYGYTF.

In DNA, the CDR3 is TGTGCCAGCAGCCCGGGGGGGGGAGGTTATACGCAGTATTTT. This translates into CASSPGGGGYTQYF. V and J are TRBV5-6 and TRBJ2-3; 8 positions agree with TRBD2. The V gene end was trimmed by 4 bases and the J gene end by 7 bases; junction bases not matched to a gene: 8. The germline V gene encodes CDR1 SGHDT and CDR2 YYEEEE. This CDR3 has 14 amino acids.

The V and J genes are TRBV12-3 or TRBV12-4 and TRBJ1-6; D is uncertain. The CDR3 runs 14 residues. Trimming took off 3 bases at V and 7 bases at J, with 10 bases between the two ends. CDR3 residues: CASSFRTSNSPLHF. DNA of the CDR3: TGTGCCAGCAGTTTTCGGACGTCGAATTCACCCCTCCACTTT.

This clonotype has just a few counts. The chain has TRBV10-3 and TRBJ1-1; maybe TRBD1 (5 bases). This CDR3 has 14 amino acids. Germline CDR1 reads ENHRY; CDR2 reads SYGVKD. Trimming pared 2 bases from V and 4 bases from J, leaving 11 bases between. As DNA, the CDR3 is TGTGCCATCAGTGAGATGTTGGGGACCACTGAAGCTTTCTTT. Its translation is CAISEMLGTTEAFF.

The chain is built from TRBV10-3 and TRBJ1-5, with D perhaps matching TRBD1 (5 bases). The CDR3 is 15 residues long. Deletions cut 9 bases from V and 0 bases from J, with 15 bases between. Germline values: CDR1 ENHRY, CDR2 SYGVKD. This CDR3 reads CAIREDTDSNQPQHF. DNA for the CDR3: TGTGCCATTAGGGAGGACACCGATAGCAATCAGCCCCAGCATTTT.

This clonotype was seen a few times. The CDR3 reads CASSLGTDRTDTQYF. The CDR3 DNA reads TGTGCCAGCAGTTTAGGGACGGACCGCACAGATACGCAGTATTTT. V is TRBV28 and J is TRBJ2-3; D possibly matches TRBD1 or TRBD2 (5 bases each). From germline, CDR1 is MDHEN and CDR2 SYDVKM. This CDR3 has 15 amino acids. V was shortened by 2 bases and J by 1 base, with 10 bases between the two germline ends.

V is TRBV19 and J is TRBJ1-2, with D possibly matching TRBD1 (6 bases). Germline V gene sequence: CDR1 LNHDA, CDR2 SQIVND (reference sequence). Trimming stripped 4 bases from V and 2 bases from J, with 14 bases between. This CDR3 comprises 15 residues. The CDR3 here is CASSSLQGPNYGYTF. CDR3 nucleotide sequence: TGTGCCAGTAGTAGCCTACAGGGCCCCAACTATGGCTACACCTTC.

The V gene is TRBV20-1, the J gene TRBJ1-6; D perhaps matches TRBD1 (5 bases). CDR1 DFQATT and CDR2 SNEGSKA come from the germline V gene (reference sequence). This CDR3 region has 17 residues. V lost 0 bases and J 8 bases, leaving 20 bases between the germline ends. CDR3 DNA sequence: TGCAGTGCTAGAGACGGTAGGCAAGACAGTTGGGATTCACCCCTCCACTTT. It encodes CSARDGRQDSWDSPLHF.

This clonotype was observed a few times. The CDR3 loop is CASSLGRRIYNEQFF. In nucleotides, the CDR3 is TGTGCCAGCAGCTTGGGGCGGCGCATCTACAATGAGCAGTTCTTC. The gene calls are TRBV11-2 and TRBJ2-1, with D possibly matching TRBD1 (5 bases). The CDR3 loop spans 15 amino acids. The V end was cut by 3 bases, the J end by 3 bases, with 12 bases between. The germline V gene encodes CDR1 SGHAT and CDR2 FQNNGV.

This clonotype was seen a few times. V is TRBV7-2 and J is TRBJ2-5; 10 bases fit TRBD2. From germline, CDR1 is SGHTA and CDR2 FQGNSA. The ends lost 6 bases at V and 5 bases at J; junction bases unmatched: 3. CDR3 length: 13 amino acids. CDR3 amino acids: CASRAGGLETQYF. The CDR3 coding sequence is TGTGCCAGCAGAGCGGGGGGGCTTGAGACCCAGTACTTC.

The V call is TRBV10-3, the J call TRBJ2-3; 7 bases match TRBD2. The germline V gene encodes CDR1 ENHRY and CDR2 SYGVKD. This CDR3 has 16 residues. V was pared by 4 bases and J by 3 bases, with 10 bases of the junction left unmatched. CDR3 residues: CAISAQDARGTDTQYF. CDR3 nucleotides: TGTGCCATCAGTGCTCAAGATGCGCGGGGGACAGATACGCAGTATTTT.

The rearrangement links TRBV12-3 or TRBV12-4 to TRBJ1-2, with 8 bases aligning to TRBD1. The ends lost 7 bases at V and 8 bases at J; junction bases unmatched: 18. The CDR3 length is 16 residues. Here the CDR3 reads CASTRQGPLGGVGYTF. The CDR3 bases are TGTGCCAGCACCCGACAGGGGCCTCTAGGAGGGGTAGGCTACACCTTC.

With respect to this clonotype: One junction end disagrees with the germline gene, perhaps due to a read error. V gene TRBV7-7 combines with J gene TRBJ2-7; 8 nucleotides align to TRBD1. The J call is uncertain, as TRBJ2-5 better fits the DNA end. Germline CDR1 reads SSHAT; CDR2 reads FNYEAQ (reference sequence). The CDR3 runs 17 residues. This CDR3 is CASSYRTGGSFRETQYF. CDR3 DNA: TGTGCTAGCAGCTACCGCACAGGGGGATCGTTTCGTGAGACCCAGTACTTC.

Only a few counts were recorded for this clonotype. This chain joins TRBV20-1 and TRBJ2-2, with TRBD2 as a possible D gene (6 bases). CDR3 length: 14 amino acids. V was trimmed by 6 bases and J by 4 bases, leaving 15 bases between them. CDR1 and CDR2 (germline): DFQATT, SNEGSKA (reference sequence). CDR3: CSAPRRDVTGELFF. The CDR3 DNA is TGCAGTGCCCCCAGGAGGGACGTCACCGGGGAGCTGTTTTTT.

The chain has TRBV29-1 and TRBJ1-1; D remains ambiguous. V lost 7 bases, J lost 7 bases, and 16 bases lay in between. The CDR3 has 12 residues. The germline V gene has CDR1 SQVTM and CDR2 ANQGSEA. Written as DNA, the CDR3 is TGCAGCGCTGCGGACCGGCGTGGTGAAGCTTTCTTT. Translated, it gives CSAADRRGEAFF.

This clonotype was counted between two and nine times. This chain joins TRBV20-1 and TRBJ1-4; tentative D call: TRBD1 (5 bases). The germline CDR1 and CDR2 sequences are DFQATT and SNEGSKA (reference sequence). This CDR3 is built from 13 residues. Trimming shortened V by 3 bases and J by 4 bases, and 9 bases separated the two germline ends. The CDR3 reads CSARGLSNEKLFF. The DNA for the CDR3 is TGCAGTGCTAGGGGACTGAGTAATGAAAAACTGTTTTTT.

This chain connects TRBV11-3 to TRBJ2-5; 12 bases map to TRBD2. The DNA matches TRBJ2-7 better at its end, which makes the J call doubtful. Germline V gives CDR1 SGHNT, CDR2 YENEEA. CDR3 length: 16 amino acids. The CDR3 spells CASSRGLAGYSHEQYF. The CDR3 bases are TGTGCCAGCAGCCGTGGACTAGCGGGGTACAGCCACGAGCAGTACTTC.

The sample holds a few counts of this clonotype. CDR3 protein: CASSHTGASYNEQFF. Written as DNA, the CDR3 is TGCGCCAGCAGCCATACGGGGGCCTCCTACAATGAGCAGTTCTTC. The chain recombines TRBV4-3 with TRBJ2-1; D may match TRBD1 or TRBD2 (6 bases each). The CDR3 has 15 residues. Germline CDR1 is LGHNA and CDR2 is YSLEER. The V and J ends lost 3 bases and 0 bases respectively, with 9 bases between them.

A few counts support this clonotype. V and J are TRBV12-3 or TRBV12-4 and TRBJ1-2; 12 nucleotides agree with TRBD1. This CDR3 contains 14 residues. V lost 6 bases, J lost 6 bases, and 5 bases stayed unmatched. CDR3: CASRSGTGGDGYTF. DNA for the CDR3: TGTGCCAGCAGGTCCGGGACAGGGGGCGATGGCTACACCTTC.